This T cell receptor beta chain stems from a study of blood T cell repertoires in COVID-19. Looking at the study overall: COVID-19 samples from acute and convalescent phases originated in the United States, Italy and Spain.

Methods used by the authors: Counts of nucleated cells, estimated from reference gene primer amplification, were obtained. Data came from immunoSEQ multiplex PCR; TCRdb stores just in-frame clones and leaves some out. V and J calls and clone size are copied from that table; D and trimming were computed from the DNA. The table shows around 130,000 clones, with roughly 90% occurring only once. Enrolled during active infection, Seattle patients were then followed longitudinally. CDR3 length equals 15 residues. V was clipped by 3 bases and J by 2 bases; unmatched bases: 6. Germline loops: CDR1 LGHDT, CDR2 YNNKEL (reference sequence).

The rearrangement uses TRBV3-1 (or the pseudogene TRBV3-2) and TRBJ1-1; 7 bases align to TRBD1. The TCR was taken from a human donor with COVID-19, enrolled during active disease. The donor label of this sample is uncertain. The sample comprised peripheral blood. This CDR3 is CASSQAGGPNTEAFF. Written as DNA, the CDR3 is TGTGCCAGCAGCCAGGCAGGGGGTCCTAACACTGAAGCTTTCTTT.